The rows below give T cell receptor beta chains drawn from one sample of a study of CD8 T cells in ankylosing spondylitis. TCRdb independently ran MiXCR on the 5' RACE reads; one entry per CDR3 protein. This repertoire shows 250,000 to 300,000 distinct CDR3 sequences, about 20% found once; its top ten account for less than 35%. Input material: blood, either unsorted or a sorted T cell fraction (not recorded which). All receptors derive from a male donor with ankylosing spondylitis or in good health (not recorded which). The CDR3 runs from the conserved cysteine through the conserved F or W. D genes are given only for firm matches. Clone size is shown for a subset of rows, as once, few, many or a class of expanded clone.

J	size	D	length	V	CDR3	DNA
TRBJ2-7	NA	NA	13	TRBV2	CASSETGRYEQYF	TGTGCCAGCAGTGAAACGGGGAGGTACGAGCAGTACTTC
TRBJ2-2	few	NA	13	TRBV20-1	CSAGDPRTGELFF	TGCAGTGCTGGGGACCCCCGGACCGGGGAGCTGTTTTTT
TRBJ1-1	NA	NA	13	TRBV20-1	CSAPGTVNTEAFF	TGCAGTGCTCCCGGGACGGTGAACACTGAAGCTTTCTTT
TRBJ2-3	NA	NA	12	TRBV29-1	CSVEPDLDTQYF	TGCAGCGTAGAACCGGATCTGGATACGCAGTATTTT
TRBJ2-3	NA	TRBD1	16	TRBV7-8	CASSFSTGGGADTQYF	TGTGCCAGCAGCTTTTCGACAGGGGGCGGCGCAGATACGCAGTATTTT
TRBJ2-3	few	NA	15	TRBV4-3	CASSQDLQITDTQYF	TGCGCCAGCAGCCAAGATCTCCAGATCACAGATACGCAGTATTTT
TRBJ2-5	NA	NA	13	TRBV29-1	CSVDGIGRETQYF	TGCAGCGTTGATGGGATAGGGAGAGAGACCCAGTACTTC
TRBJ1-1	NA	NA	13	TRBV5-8	CASSTGWNTEAFF	TGTGCCAGCAGCACAGGATGGAACACTGAAGCTTTCTTT
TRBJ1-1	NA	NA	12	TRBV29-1	CSYRDLNTEAFF	TGCAGCTATCGAGACTTGAACACTGAAGCTTTCTTT
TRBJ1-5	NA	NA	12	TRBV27	CASSDANQPQHF	TGTGCCAGCAGCGACGCCAATCAGCCCCAGCATTTT
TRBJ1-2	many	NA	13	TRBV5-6	CASSLRGDYGYTF	TGTGCCAGCAGCTTGAGGGGGGACTATGGCTACACCTTC
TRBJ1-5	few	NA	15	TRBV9	CASSVEGGRNQPQHF	TGTGCCAGCAGCGTAGAGGGCGGTCGCAATCAGCCCCAGCATTTT
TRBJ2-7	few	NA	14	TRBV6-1	CASSSGRGGYEQYF	TGTGCCAGCAGCTCCGGGCGGGGTGGCTACGAGCAGTACTTC
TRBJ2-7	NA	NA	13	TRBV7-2	CASSFNSQYEQYF	TGTGCCAGCAGCTTTAACTCTCAATACGAGCAGTACTTC
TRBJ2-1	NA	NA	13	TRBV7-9	CASSHIERGEQFF	TGTGCCAGCAGCCACATTGAGCGAGGGGAGCAGTTCTTC
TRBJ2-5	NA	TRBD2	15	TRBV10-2	CASSENGLAGETQYF	TGCGCCAGCAGTGAAAACGGACTAGCGGGAGAGACCCAGTACTTC
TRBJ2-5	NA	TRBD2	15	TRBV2	CASRGLAGAPETQYF	TGTGCCAGCAGGGGACTAGCGGGAGCTCCAGAGACCCAGTACTTC
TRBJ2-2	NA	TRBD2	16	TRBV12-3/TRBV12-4	CASSSASGSGTGELFF	TGTGCCAGCAGTTCCGCCAGCGGGAGCGGTACCGGGGAGCTGTTTTTT
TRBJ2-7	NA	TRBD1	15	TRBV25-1	CASSLSQGPTYEQYF	TGTGCCAGCAGCCTCTCACAGGGGCCAACCTACGAGCAGTACTTC
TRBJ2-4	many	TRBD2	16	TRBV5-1	CASSLVVAGEGGIQYF	TGCGCCAGCAGCTTGGTGGTAGCGGGAGAGGGTGGCATTCAGTACTTC
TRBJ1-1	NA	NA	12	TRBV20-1	CSGLAGDTEAFF	TGCAGTGGGCTCGCAGGGGACACTGAAGCTTTCTTT
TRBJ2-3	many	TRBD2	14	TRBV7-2	CASSLRLAGDTQYF	TGTGCCAGCAGCTTACGGCTAGCGGGAGATACGCAGTATTTT
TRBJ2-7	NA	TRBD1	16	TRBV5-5	CASSGGLQGLTYEQYF	TGTGCCAGCAGCGGCGGTCTACAGGGGCTGACCTACGAGCAGTACTTC
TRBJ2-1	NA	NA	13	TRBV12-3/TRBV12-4	CASSVYSYNEQFF	TGTGCCAGCAGCGTTTACTCCTACAATGAGCAGTTCTTC
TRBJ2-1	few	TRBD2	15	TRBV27	CASSLGAGGGNEQFF	TGTGCCAGCAGTTTAGGAGCGGGAGGTGGCAATGAGCAGTTCTTC
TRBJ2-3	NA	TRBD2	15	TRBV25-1	CASSARLAGGDTQYF	TGTGCCAGCAGTGCGCGGCTAGCGGGGGGAGATACGCAGTATTTT
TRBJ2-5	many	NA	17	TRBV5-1	CASSLTTGGHTQETQYF	TGCGCCAGCAGCTTGACTACGGGGGGACACACTCAAGAGACCCAGTACTTC
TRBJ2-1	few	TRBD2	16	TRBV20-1	CSAPGTSVPYYNEQFF	TGCAGTGCCCCGGGGACTAGTGTTCCCTACTACAATGAGCAGTTCTTC